The clone carrying this T cell receptor (beta chain) came up a few times. This sample was included in a study of T cells in Graves' hyperthyroidism and ophthalmopathy. Template material for amplifying TCR beta CDR3 regions consisted of RNA transcripts. Using the HTBI primer set, a first-round RT-PCR was run on the TCR CDR3. One entry per CDR3 protein, called by TCRdb with MiXCR from the multiplex PCR reads. The sample yields 300,000 to 350,000 distinct CDR3 sequences, more than 11% seen once. Germline V gene lookup returns CDR1 MNHEY and CDR2 SVGEGT. V lost 7 bases and J 0 bases, leaving 13 bases between the germline ends. CDR3 length: 15 amino acids. Orbital computed tomography and thyroid ultrasound, together with serum TRAb and thyroxine and clinical symptoms, were used for diagnoses. Using around 10 ml of fresh peripheral blood, PBMCs were prepared.

Sequenced material: blood. The source of this sequence is a woman aged 30 to 39 with Graves' hyperthyroidism. The chain employs TRBV6-2 or TRBV6-3 and TRBJ2-1; D remains unclear. The CDR3 loop is CASTSPGRSYNEQFF. The CDR3 bases are TGTGCCAGCACCTCCCCGGGCCGCTCCTACAATGAGCAGTTCTTC.